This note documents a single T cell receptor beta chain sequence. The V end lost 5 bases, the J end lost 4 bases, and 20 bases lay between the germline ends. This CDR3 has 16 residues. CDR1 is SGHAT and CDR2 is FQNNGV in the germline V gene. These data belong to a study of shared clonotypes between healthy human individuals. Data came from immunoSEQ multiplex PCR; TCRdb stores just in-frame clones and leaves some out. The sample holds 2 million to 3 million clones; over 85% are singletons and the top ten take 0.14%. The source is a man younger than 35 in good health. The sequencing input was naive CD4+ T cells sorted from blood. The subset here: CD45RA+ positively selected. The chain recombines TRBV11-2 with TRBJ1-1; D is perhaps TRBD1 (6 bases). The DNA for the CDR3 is TGTGCCAGCAGCCAGCCGGGACAAACCTTGGGCACTGAAGCTTTCTTT. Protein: CASSQPGQTLGTEAFF.